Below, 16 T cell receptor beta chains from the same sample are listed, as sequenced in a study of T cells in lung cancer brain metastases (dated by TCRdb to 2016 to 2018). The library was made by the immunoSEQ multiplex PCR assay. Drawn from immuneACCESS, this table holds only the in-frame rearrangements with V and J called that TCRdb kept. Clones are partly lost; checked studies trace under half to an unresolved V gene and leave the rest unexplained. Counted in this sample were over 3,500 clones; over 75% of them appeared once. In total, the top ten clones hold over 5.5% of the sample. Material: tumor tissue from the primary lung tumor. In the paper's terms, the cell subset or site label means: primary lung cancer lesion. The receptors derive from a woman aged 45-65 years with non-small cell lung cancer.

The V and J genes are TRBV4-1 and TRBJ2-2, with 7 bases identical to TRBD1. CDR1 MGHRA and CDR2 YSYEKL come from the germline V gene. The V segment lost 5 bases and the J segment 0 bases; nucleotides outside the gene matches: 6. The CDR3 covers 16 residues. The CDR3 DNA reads TGCGCCAGCAGCAGTAGGGACAGCTCGAACACCGGGGAGCTGTTTTTT. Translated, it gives CASSSRDSSNTGELFF.

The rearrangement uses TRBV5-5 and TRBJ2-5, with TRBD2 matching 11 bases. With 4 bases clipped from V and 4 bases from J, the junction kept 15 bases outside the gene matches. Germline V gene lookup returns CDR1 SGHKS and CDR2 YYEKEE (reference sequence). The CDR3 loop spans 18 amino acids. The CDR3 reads CASSPRGLAAGGRETQYF. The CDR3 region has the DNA TGTGCCAGCAGCCCCCGGGGACTAGCGGCAGGGGGCAGAGAGACCCAGTACTTC.

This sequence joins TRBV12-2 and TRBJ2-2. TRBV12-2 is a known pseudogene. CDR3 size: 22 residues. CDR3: CASRRQAKWGGDRVANTGELFF. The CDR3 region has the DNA TGTGCAAGTCGCCGACAAGCAAAGTGGGGGGGAGACAGGGTCGCGAACACCGGGGAGCTGTTTTTT.

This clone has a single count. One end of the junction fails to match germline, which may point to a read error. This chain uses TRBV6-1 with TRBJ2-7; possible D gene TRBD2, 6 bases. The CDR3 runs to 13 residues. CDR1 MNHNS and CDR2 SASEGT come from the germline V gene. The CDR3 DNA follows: TGTGCCAGCAGTGCCCGGGACTTCTACGAACAGTACTTC. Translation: CASSARDFYEQYF.

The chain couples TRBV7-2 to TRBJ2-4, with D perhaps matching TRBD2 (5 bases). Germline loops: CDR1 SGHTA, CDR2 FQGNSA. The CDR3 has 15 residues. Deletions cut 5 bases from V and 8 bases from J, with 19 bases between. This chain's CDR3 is CASSPPRTGSYIQYF. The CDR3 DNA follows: TGTGCCAGCAGCCCCCCTCGTACGGGGTCGTACATTCAGTACTTC.

In DNA form, the CDR3 reads TGCAGCGTTGAGGGGCAGGGTTTAACAGATACGCAGTATTTT. Residues: CSVEGQGLTDTQYF. The rearrangement joins TRBV29-1 to TRBJ2-3; possible D gene TRBD1, 5 bases. Germline loops: CDR1 SQVTM, CDR2 ANQGSEA. The CDR3 consists of 14 residues. V was trimmed by 3 bases and J by 3 bases, leaving 13 bases between them.

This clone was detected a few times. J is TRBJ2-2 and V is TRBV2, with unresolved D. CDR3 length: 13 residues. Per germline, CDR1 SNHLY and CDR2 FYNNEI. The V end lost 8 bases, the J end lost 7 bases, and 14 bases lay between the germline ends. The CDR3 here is CASFFNWGGELFF. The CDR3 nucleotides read TGTGCCAGCTTCTTTAATTGGGGCGGGGAGCTGTTTTTT.

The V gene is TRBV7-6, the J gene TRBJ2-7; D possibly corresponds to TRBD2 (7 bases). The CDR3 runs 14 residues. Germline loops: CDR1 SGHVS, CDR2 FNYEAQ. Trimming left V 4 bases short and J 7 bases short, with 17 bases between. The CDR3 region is CASSSGAGAEEQYF. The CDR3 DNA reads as TGTGCCAGCAGCTCAGGGGCGGGAGCTGAAGAGCAGTACTTC.

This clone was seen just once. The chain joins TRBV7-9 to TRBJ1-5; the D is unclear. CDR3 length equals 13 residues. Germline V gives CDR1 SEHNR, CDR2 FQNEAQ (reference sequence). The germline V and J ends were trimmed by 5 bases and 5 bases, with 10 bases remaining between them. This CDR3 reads CASSPVGDQPQHF. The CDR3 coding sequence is TGTGCCAGCAGCCCGGTGGGAGATCAGCCCCAGCATTTT.

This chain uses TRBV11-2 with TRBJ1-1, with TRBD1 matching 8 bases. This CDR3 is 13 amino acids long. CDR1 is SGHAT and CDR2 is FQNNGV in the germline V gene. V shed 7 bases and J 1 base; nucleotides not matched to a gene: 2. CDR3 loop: CASMDRENTEAFF. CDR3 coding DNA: TGTGCCAGCATGGACAGGGAGAACACTGAAGCTTTCTTT. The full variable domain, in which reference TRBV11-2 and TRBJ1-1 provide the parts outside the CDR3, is EAGVAQSPRYKIIEKRQSVAFWCNPISGHATLYWYQQILGQGPKLLIQFQNNGVVDDSQLPKDRFSAERLKGVDSTLKIQPAKLEDSAVYLCASMDRENTEAFFGQGTRLTVV.

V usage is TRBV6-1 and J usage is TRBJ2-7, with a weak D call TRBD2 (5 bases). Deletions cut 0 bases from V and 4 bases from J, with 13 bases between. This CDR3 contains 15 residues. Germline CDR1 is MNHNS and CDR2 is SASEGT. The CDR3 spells CASSEASGFSYEQYF. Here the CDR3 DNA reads TGTGCCAGCAGTGAAGCTTCGGGATTCTCGTACGAGCAGTACTTC.

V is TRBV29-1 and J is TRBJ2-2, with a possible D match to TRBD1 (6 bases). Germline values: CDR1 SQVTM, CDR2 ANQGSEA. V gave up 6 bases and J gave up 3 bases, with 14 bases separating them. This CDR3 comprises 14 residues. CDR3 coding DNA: TGCAGCGTGAGGGTTCCAGGGGACACCGGGGAGCTGTTTTTT. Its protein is CSVRVPGDTGELFF.

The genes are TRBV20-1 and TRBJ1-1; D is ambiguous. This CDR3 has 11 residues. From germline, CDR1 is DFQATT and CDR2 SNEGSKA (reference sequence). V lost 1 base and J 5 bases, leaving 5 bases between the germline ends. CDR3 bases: TGCAGTGCTAGAGGAGAGACTGAAGCTTTCTTT. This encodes CSARGETEAFF.

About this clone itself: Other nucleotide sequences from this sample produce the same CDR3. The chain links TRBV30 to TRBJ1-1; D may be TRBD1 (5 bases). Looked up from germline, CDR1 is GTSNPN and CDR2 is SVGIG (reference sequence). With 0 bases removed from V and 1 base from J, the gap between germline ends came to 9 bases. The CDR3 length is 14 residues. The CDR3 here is CAWSVYTGNTEAFF. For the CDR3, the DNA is TGTGCCTGGAGTGTGTATACAGGGAACACTGAAGCTTTCTTT.

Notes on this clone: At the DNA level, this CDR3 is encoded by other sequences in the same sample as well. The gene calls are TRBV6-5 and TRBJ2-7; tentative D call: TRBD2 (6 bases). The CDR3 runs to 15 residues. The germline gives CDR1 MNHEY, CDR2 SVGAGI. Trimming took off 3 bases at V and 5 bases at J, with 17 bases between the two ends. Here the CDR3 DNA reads TGTGCCAGCAGTTATAGGCGGGGTGGCAACCACGAGCAGTACTTC. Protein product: CASSYRRGGNHEQYF.

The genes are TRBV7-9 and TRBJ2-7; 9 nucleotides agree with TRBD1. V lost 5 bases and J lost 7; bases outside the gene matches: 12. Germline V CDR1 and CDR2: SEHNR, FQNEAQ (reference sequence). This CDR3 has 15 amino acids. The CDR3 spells CASSARKGQGHEQYF. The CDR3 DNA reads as TGTGCCAGCAGCGCGAGAAAAGGACAGGGGCATGAGCAGTACTTC.